The 8 T cell receptor beta chains given below trace back to one sample, sequenced in a study of Ad26.COV2.S vaccination and SARS-CoV-2 variants. Regarding treatment: roughly 20 received Ad26.COV2.S at low or high dose, single or two shots; a few received placebo; per-sample allocation not given. Specimen acquisition occurred on day 63 following the initial vaccine or placebo injection. The table came from immunoSEQ multiplex PCR; TCRdb's copy has only in-frame clones and leaves some out. The data hold approximately 480,000 clones, with around 88% observed a single time. The sequences come from peripheral blood, collected in a trial of Ad26.COV2.S vaccine versus placebo. The source is a person between 18 and 59 years old who received the Ad26.COV2.S COVID-19 vaccine or a placebo.

The rearrangement uses TRBV6-5 and TRBJ2-2; 8 positions match TRBD2. V shed 6 bases and J 7 bases; nucleotides not matched to a gene: 4. In germline, CDR1 is MNHEY, CDR2 SVGAGI. This CDR3 contains 13 residues. This CDR3 reads CASRVRGDGELFF. CDR3 in DNA: TGTGCCAGCAGGGTGCGGGGGGACGGGGAGCTGTTTTTT.

The V and J genes are TRBV7-3 and TRBJ1-6; D not certain. Germline loops: CDR1 SGHTA, CDR2 FQGTGA. This CDR3 contains 13 residues. V lost 0 bases, J lost 8 bases, and 5 bases lay in between. The CDR3 loop reads CASSLTPDSPLHF. CDR3 DNA sequence: TGTGCCAGCAGCTTAACGCCAGATTCACCCCTCCACTTT.

This sequence joins TRBV5-1 and TRBJ2-2; no clear D. V was clipped by 2 bases and J by 10 bases, with 9 bases between them. CDR1 is SGHRS, CDR2 YFSETQ, per germline. This CDR3 is 12 amino acids long. CDR3 DNA: TGCGCCAGCAGCTTCCGGACGGAGGAGCTGTTTTTT. Translated, it gives CASSFRTEELFF.

This clone was counted once. The genes are TRBV18 and TRBJ1-1; D gene ambiguous. There are 14 residues in the CDR3. The V gene lost 4 bases and the J gene lost 2 bases, with 11 bases spanning the gap. Germline CDR1 KGHSH, CDR2 LQKENI. The CDR3 loop reads CASSQVGLNTEAFF. The CDR3 coding sequence is TGTGCCAGCTCACAGGTCGGCCTCAACACTGAAGCTTTCTTT.

The chain links TRBV6-6 to TRBJ1-3, with 7 bases fitting TRBD1. The CDR3 runs to 14 residues. The germline V gene encodes CDR1 MNHNY and CDR2 SVGAGI (reference sequence). V lost 8 bases and J lost 2; bases outside the gene matches: 6. CDR3 residues: CASEGRGPGNTIYF. DNA for the CDR3: TGTGCCAGCGAGGGAAGGGGGCCTGGAAACACCATATATTTT.

The chain is built from TRBV15 and TRBJ2-1; TRBD2 matches at 8 bases. The CDR3 has 13 residues. Trimming at V came to 4 bases and at J to 14 bases, leaving 10 bases not matched to a gene. CDR1 LNHNV and CDR2 YYDKDF come from the germline V gene (reference sequence). Here the CDR3 DNA reads TGTGCCACCAGCACCGATCCGGGACTAGTAAAGTTCTTC. Translated: CATSTDPGLVKFF.

This chain joins TRBV5-8 and TRBJ2-5; 8 bases match TRBD2. This CDR3 is built from 18 residues. The V segment lost 0 bases and the J segment 1 base; nucleotides outside the gene matches: 11. Germline V gene sequence: CDR1 SGHTS, CDR2 YDEGEE. CDR3: CASSLVFQTSAFQETQYF. CDR3 nucleotide sequence: TGTGCCAGCAGCTTGGTGTTTCAGACTAGCGCGTTCCAAGAGACCCAGTACTTC.

This chain joins TRBV4-3 and TRBJ2-6, with TRBD1 matching 9 bases. Trimming cost V 0 bases and J 1 base; bases outside gene matches: 7. Germline assignment: CDR1 LGHNA and CDR2 YSLEER. The CDR3 length is 19 residues. As DNA, the CDR3 is TGCGCCAGCAGCCAAGACCTCCCGGGACAGGGTTCTGGGGCCAACGTCCTGACTTTC. This gives the protein CASSQDLPGQGSGANVLTF.